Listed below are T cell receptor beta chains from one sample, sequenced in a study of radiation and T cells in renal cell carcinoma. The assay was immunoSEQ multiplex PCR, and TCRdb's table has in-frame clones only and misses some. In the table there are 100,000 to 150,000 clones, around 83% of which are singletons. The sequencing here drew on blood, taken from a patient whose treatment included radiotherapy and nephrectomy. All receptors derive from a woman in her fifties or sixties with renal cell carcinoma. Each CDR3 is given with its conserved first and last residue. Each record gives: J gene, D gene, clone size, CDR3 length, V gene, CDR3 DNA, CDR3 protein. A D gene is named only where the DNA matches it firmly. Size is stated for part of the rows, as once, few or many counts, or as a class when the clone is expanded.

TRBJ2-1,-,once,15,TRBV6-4,TGTGCCAGCAGTGACGCTCCGGGAGTTGGCAATGAGCAGTTCTTC,CASSDAPGVGNEQFF
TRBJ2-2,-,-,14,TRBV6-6,TGTGCCAGCAGTGCCGATTCGAACACCGGGGAGCTGTTTTTT,CASSADSNTGELFF
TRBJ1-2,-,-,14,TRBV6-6,TGTGCCAGTTACCCTGCGGGATTGGGCTATGGCTACACCTTC,CASYPAGLGYGYTF
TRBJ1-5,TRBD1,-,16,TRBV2,TGTGCCAGCAGCCCTTTAGACAGGGATAGCAATCAGCCCCAGCATTTT,CASSPLDRDSNQPQHF
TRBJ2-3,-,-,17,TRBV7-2,TGTGCCAGCAGCTTAGCCGCGGGTGAGCTGAGCACAGATACGCAGTATTTT,CASSLAAGELSTDTQYF
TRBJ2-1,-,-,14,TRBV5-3,TGTGCCAGAAGAATCCTGAGGGTTTTCAATGAGCAGTTCTTC,CARRILRVFNEQFF
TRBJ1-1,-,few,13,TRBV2,TGTGCCAGCAGCCGGGACATTCACACTGAAGCTTTCTTT,CASSRDIHTEAFF
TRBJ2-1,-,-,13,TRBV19,TGTGCCAGTAGTACGGGCGGAGACAATGAGCAGTTCTTC,CASSTGGDNEQFF
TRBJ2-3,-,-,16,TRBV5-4,TGTGCCAGCAGCTCAGGAATTGGTCTTACCGGAGATACGCAGTATTTT,CASSSGIGLTGDTQYF
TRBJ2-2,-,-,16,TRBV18,TGTGCCAGCTCTCCTCGACAGTTACTGAACACCGGGGAGCTGTTTTTT,CASSPRQLLNTGELFF
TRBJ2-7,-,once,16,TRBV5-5,TGTGCCAGCAGCTTGGTTTCCGGGACTTTCTCCTACGAGCAGTACTTC,CASSLVSGTFSYEQYF
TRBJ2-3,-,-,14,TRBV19,TGTGCCAGTAGTATAACGGGTACTAGGGATACGCAGTATTTT,CASSITGTRDTQYF
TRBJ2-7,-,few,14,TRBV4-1,TGCGCCAGCAGCCAAGTAGCACCGAACTACGAGCAGTACTTC,CASSQVAPNYEQYF
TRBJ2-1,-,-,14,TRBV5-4,TGTGCCAGCAGCTTGGCCACGGGGGCCAATGAGCAGTTCTTC,CASSLATGANEQFF
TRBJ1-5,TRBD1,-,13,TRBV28,TGTGCCAGCAGAACAGGGGGCGGTCAGCCCCAGCATTTT,CASRTGGGQPQHF
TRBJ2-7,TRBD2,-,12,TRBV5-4,TGTGCCAGCAACCTGCCTAGCGGGAGGCAGTACTTC,CASNLPSGRQYF
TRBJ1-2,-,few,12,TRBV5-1,TGCGCCAGCAGAGAAACGGATTATGGCTACACCTTC,CASRETDYGYTF
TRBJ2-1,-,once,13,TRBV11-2,TGTGCCAGCAGCTCGGTTCTAGCGCCAGAGCAGTTCTTC,CASSSVLAPEQFF
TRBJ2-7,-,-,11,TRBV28,TGTGCCAGCGGCGCGAGTTACGAGCAGTACTTC,CASGASYEQYF
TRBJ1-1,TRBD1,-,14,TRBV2,TGTGCCAGCAGGGCCTTACAGGGGGCTAATCAAGCTTTCTTT,CASRALQGANQAFF
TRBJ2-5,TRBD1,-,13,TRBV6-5,TGTGCCAGCAGTCGGGACAGCCAAGAGACCCAGTACTTC,CASSRDSQETQYF
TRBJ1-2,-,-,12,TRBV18,TGTGCCAGCTCTCTTACAGGGTTTGGCTACACCTTC,CASSLTGFGYTF
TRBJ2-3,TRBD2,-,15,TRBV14,TGTGCCAGCAGCCGGACTAGCGGGGGGGCAGATACGCAGTATTTT,CASSRTSGGADTQYF
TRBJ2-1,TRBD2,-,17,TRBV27,TGTGCCAGCAGTTTATACTCAGCGGGGGCCTCCTACAATGAGCAGTTCTTC,CASSLYSAGASYNEQFF
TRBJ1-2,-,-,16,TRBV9,TGTGCCAGCAGTGCCAACCTACCGGGACGTTTCTATGGCTACACCTTC,CASSANLPGRFYGYTF
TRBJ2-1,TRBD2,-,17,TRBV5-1,TGCGCCAGCAGCTTGAATATCCGACTAGCGGGAGGGTCCACCCGGTTCTTC,CASSLNIRLAGGSTRFF
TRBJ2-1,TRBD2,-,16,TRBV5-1,TGCGCCAGCAGCTTGGCAAGCGGGGGGAACTACAATGAGCAGTTCTTC,CASSLASGGNYNEQFF
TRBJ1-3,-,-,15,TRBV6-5,TGTGCCAGCAGTTACTTAGGGGTCTCTGGAAACACCATATATTTT,CASSYLGVSGNTIYF
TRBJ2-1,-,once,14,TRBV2,TGTGCCAGCAGGGTATCGGGGACCTACAATGAGCAGTTCTTC,CASRVSGTYNEQFF
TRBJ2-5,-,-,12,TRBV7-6,TGTGCCAGCAGCTTAGCGGAGGAGACCCAGTACTTC,CASSLAEETQYF
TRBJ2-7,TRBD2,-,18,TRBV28,TGTGCCAGCAGCCTAAGCTTTCTAGCGGCAGACGACCCCGACGAGCAGTACTTC,CASSLSFLAADDPDEQYF
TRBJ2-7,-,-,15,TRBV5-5,TGTGCCAGCAGTTCCTTATTCCAGGGCGGCTACGAGCAGTACTTC,CASSSLFQGGYEQYF
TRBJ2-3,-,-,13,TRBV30,TGTGCCTGGAGCCGGGACTCGCCAGATACGCAGTATTTT,CAWSRDSPDTQYF
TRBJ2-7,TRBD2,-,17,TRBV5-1,TGCGCCAGCAGGCATGGACTAGCGGGAGGGTCCTCCTACGAGCAGTACTTC,CASRHGLAGGSSYEQYF
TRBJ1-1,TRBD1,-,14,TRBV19,TGTGCCAGTAGTATAGATACAGGGGGGTTCGGAGCTTTCTTT,CASSIDTGGFGAFF
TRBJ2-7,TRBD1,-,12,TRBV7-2,TGTGCCAGCAGCAACAGGGGGAACGAGCAGTACTTC,CASSNRGNEQYF
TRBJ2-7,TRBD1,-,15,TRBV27,TGTGCCAGCAGTTACAGCAGGGGGCGGCTCTACGAGCAGTACTTC,CASSYSRGRLYEQYF
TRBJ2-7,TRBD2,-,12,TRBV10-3,TGTGCCTCGGGACTAGCGGCCTACGAGCAGTACTTC,CASGLAAYEQYF
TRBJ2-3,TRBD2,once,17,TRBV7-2,TGTGCCAGCAGCGCCCGACTAGCGGGAGGGAGCACAGATACGCAGTATTTT,CASSARLAGGSTDTQYF
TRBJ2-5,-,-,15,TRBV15,TGTGCCACCAGCAGAGATCGGCTAGCCGGGGAGACCCAGTACTTC,CATSRDRLAGETQYF
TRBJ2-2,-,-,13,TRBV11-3,TGTGCCAGCAGCTTGCTAGAGGCCGGGGAGCTGTTTTTT,CASSLLEAGELFF
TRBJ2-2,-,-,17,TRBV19,TGTGCCAGCATAGATTTGGGGACATACATATCCACCGGGGAGCTGTTTTTT,CASIDLGTYISTGELFF
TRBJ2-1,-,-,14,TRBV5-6,TGTGCCAGCAGTCTCCGGGACACATACAATGAGCAGTTCTTC,CASSLRDTYNEQFF
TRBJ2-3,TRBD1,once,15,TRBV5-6,TGTGCCAGCAGCCCGGACAGGGTACTCACAGATACGCAGTATTTT,CASSPDRVLTDTQYF
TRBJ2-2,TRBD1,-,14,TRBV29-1,TGCAGCGTTGGGCGGACAGGGAACACCGGGGAGCTGTTTTTT,CSVGRTGNTGELFF
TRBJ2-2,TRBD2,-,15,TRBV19,TGTGCCAGTAGTCTCCCTCGGGGGGACACCGGGGAGCTGTTTTTT,CASSLPRGDTGELFF
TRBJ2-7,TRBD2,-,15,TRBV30,TGTGCCTGGAGTGCTTGGGAGGGGACCACCTACGAGCAGTACTTC,CAWSAWEGTTYEQYF
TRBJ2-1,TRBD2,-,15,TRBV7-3,TGTGCCAGCAGCTTGGATAGCGGGGGATACAATGAGCAGTTCTTC,CASSLDSGGYNEQFF
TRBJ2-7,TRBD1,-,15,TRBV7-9,TGTGCCAGCAGCTCGGGACAGTCTTACTCCTACGAGCAGTACTTC,CASSSGQSYSYEQYF
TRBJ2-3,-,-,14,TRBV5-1,TGCGCCAGCAGCTTGGAGGGGTTCGAAGATACGCAGTATTTT,CASSLEGFEDTQYF
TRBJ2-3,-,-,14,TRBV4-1,TGCGCCAGCAGCCAAACCGGCAACACAGATACGCAGTATTTT,CASSQTGNTDTQYF
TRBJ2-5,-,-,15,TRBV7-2,TGTGCCAGCAGCTTAGAGTGGGGGGGCGGGGAGACCCAGTACTTC,CASSLEWGGGETQYF
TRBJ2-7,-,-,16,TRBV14,TGTGCCAGCAGCCAAGATCGAAAGAGGGCCCTCCACGAGCAGTACTTC,CASSQDRKRALHEQYF
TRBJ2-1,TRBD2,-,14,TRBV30,TGTGCCTGGAGTGCGGGGGGGGCCGGGAATGAGCAGTTCTTC,CAWSAGGAGNEQFF
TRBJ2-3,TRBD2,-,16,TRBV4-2,TGTGCCAGCAGCCAAGCGGGCGGGAGGGCCTTGGATACGCAGTATTTT,CASSQAGGRALDTQYF
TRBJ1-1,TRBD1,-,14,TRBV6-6,TGTGCCAGCAGTAGAATTACAGGGGACACTGAAGCTTTCTTT,CASSRITGDTEAFF
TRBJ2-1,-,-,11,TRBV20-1,TGCAGTGCTACGGTCTACAATGAGCAGTTCTTC,CSATVYNEQFF
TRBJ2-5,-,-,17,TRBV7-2,TGTGCCAGCAGCTTAACCCCCCTCGGGGATGGGAAAGAGACCCAGTACTTC,CASSLTPLGDGKETQYF
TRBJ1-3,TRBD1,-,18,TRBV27,TGTGCCAGCACTCCTTCACACAGGGGGCTCAACTCTGGAAACACCATATATTTT,CASTPSHRGLNSGNTIYF
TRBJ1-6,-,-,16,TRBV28,TGTGCCAGCAGCCTACAGCAGGGAGGACTTAATTCACCCCTCCACTTT,CASSLQQGGLNSPLHF